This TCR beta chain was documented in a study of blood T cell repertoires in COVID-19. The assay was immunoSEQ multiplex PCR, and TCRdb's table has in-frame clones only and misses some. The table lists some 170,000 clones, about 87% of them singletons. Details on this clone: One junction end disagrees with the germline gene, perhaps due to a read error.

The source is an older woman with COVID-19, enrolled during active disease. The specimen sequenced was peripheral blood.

CDR3 nucleotides: TGTGCCAGCAGCTTATTGGCTAGGACAAATTTT. Protein sequence: CASSLLARTNF. The chain employs TRBV7-2 and TRBJ2-3, with a possible D match to TRBD1 (5 bases). CDR1 and CDR2 from the germline V gene are SGHTA and FQGNSA. This CDR3 comprises 11 residues.